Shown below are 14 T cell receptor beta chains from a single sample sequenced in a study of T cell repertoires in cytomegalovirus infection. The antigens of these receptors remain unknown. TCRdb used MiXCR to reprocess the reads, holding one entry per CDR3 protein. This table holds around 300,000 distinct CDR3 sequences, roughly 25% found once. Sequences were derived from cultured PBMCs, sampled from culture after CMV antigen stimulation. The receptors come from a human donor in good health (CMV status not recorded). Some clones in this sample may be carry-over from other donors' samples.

CDR3 sequence: CASGRGGQYSTDTQYF. CDR3 DNA sequence: TGTGCTAGTGGCCGAGGAGGACAGTACAGCACAGATACGCAGTATTTT. The J gene is TRBJ2-3, the V gene TRBV12-5, with TRBD1 as a possible D gene (6 bases). The V end was cut by 6 bases, the J end by 0 bases, with 16 bases between. Germline V gives CDR1 LGHNT, CDR2 FRNRAP. The CDR3 is made up of 16 amino acids.

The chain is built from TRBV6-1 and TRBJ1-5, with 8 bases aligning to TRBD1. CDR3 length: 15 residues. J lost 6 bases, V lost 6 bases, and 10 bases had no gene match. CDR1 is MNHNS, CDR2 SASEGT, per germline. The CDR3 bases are TGTGCCAGCAGCCTCCGACAGGGGCGAGTTCAGCCCCAGCATTTT. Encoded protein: CASSLRQGRVQPQHF.

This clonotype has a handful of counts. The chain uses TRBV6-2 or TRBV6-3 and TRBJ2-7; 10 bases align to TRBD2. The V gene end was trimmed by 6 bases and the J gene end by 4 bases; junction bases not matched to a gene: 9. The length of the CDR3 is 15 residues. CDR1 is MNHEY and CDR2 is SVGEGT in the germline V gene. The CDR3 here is CASSLFNSGRYEQYF. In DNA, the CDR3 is TGTGCCAGCAGCCTGTTTAATAGCGGGAGGTACGAGCAGTACTTC.

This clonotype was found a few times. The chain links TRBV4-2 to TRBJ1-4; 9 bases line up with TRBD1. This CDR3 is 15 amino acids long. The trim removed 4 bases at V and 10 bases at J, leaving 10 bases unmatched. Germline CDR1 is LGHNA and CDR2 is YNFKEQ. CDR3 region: CASSLNRGQLLKLFF. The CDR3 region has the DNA TGTGCCAGCAGCCTTAACAGGGGGCAACTCTTAAAACTGTTTTTT.

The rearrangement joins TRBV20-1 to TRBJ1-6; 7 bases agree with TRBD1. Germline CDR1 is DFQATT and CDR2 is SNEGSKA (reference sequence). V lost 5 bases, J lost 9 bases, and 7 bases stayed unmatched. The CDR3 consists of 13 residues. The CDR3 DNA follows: TGCAGTGCTGACCAGGACAGGCCTTCACCCCTCCACTTT. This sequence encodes CSADQDRPSPLHF.

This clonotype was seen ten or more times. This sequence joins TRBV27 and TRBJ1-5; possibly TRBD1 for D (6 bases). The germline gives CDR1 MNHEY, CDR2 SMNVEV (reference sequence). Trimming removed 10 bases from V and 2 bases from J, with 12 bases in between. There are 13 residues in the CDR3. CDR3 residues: CATGHAGNQPQHF. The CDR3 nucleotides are TGTGCCACGGGACACGCCGGCAATCAGCCCCAGCATTTT.

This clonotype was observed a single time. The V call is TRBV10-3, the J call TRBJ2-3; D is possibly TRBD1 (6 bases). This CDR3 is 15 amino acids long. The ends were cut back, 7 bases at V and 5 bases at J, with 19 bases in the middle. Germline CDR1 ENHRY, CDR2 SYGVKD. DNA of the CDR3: TGTGCCATCAAACAGGGTGGTCAAATCGGAGATACGCAGTATTTT. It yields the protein CAIKQGGQIGDTQYF.

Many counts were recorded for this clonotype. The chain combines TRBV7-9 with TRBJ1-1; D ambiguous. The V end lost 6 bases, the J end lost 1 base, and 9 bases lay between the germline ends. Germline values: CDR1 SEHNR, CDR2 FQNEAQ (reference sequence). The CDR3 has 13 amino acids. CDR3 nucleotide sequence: TGTGCCAGCAGGTCTATAGGGAACACTGAAGCTTTCTTT. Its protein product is CASRSIGNTEAFF.

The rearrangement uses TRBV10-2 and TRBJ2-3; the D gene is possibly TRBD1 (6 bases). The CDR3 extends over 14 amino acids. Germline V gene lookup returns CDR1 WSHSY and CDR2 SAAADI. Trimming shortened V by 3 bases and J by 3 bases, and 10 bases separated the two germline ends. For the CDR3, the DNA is TGCGCCAGCAGTGAATTCGGACAGACAGATACGCAGTATTTT. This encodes CASSEFGQTDTQYF.

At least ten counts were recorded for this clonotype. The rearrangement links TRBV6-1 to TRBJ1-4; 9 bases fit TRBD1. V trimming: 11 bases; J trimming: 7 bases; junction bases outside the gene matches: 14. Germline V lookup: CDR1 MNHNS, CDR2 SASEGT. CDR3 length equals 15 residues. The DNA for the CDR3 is TGTGCCCTAAGGGAAGGGGGACAGGGCTTTGAAAAACTGTTTTTT. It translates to CALREGGQGFEKLFF.

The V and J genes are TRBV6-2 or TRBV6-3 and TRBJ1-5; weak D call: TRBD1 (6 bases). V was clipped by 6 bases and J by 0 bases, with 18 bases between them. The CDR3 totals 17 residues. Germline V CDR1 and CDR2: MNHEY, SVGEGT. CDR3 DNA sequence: TGTGCCAGCAGGGGGACAAGCCGTTCCCTTAGCAATCAGCCCCAGCATTTT. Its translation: CASRGTSRSLSNQPQHF.

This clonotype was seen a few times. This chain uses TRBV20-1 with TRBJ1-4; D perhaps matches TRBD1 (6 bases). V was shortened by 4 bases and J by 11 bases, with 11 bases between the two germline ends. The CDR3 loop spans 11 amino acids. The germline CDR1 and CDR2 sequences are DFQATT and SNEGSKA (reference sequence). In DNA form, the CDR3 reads TGCAGTGCTACACCCGGGGGCAAACTGTTTTTT. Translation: CSATPGGKLFF.

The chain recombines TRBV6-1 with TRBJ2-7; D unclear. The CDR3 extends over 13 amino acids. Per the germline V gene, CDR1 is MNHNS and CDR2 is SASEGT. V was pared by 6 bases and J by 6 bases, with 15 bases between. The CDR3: CASSPSMRREQYF. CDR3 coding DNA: TGTGCCAGCAGCCCCTCGATGAGGCGCGAGCAGTACTTC.

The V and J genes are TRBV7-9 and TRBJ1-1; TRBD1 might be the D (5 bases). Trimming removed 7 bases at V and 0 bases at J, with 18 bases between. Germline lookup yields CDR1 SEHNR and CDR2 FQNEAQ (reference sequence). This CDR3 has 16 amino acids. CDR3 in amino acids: CASTRDQVTVNTEAFF. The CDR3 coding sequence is TGTGCCAGCACCCGGGACCAAGTGACCGTGAACACTGAAGCTTTCTTT.